The TCR beta chain described here comes from a study of blood T cell repertoires in COVID-19. Study at large: The study drew acute and convalescent COVID-19 samples from the United States, Italy and Spain. Sample material is recorded as cDNA or gDNA derived from T cells, B-cell-depleted T cells, or PBMCs.

This CDR3 region has 13 residues. Trimming removed 0 bases at V and 5 bases at J, with 6 bases between. From germline, CDR1 is SGHRS and CDR2 YFSETQ. Authors' processing steps: Nucleated cell number was recorded as an estimate derived from reference gene primer amplification. Only in-frame clones appear in the TCRdb table, and some are missing; sequencing was by immunoSEQ multiplex PCR. V, J and clone size are taken as reported in that table, and D and trimming were inferred from the DNA itself. The data show some 99,000 clones, with approximately 90% seen just once and roughly 4.2% held by the top ten.

The V gene is TRBV5-1, the J gene TRBJ1-5; D is uncertain. This receptor was taken from a human donor with COVID-19, enrolled during active disease. The donor label of this sample is uncertain. Sequencing was performed on peripheral blood. CDR3 sequence (DNA): TGCGCCAGCAGCTTGGCCCGAGATCAGCCCCAGCATTTT. It codes for CASSLARDQPQHF.